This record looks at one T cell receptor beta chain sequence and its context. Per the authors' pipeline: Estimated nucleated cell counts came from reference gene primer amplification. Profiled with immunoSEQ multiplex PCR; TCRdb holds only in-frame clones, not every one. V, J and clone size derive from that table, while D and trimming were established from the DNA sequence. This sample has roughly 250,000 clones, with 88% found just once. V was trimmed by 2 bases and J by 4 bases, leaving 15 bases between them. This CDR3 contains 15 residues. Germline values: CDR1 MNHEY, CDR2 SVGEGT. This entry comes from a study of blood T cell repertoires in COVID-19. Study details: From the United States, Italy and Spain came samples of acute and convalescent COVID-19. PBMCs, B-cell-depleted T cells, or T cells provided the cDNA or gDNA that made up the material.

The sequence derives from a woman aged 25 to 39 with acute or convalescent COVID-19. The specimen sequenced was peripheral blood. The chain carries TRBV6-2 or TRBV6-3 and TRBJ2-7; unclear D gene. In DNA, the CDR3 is TGTGCCAGCAGTTACCCCGGCAGGCTGGCGTACGAGCAGTACTTC. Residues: CASSYPGRLAYEQYF.